The following is a TCR beta chain sequence with its context. Per the study methods: It was from reference gene primer amplification that nucleated cell counts were estimated. The data were produced by immunoSEQ multiplex PCR, yet TCRdb's version contains in-frame clones alone and is incomplete. The V and J calls and the clone size are those of that table, but D and trimming were determined from the DNA. This sample has 150,000 to 200,000 clones; about 88% occur once, and the top ten carry 0.99%. Germline V gene data show CDR1 as KGHSH and CDR2 as LQKENI. The ends were cut back, 3 bases at V and 4 bases at J, with 15 bases in the middle. The length of the CDR3 is 15 residues. These data belong to a study of blood T cell repertoires in COVID-19. Overall study: The United States, Italy and Spain supplied acute and convalescent COVID-19 samples. PBMCs, B-cell-depleted T cells, or T cells were the source of the cDNA or gDNA that made up the material.

The sample was peripheral blood. The J gene is TRBJ1-1, the V gene TRBV18; D call uncertain. This clonotype was sampled from a man aged 18-30 years with acute or convalescent COVID-19. Here the CDR3 reads CASSPDEGFGTEAFF. In DNA form, the CDR3 reads TGTGCCAGCTCACCGGATGAGGGATTCGGCACTGAAGCTTTCTTT. The full variable domain, rest sourced from reference TRBV18 and TRBJ1-1, is NAGVMQNPRHLVRRRGQEARLRCSPMKGHSHVYWYRQLPEEGLKFMVYLQKENIIDESGMPKERFSAEFPKEGPSILRIQQVVRGDSAAYFCASSPDEGFGTEAFFGQGTRLTVV.